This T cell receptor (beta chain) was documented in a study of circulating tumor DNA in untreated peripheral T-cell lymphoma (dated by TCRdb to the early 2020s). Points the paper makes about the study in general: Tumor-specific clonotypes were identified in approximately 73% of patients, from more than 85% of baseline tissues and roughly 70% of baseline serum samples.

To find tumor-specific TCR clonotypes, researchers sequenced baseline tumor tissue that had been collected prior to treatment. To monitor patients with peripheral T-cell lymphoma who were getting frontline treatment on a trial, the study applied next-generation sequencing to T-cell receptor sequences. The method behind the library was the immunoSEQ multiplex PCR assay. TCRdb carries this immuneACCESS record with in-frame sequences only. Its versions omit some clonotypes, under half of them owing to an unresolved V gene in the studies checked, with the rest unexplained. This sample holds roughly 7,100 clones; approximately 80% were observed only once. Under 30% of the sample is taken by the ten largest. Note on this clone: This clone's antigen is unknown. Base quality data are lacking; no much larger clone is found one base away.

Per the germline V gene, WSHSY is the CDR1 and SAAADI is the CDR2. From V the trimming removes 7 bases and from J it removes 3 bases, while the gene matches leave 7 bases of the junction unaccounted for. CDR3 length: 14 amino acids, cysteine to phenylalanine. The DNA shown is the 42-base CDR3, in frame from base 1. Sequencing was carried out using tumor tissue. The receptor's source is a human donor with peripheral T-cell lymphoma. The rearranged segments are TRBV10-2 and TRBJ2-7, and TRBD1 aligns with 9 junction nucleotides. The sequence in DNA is TGCGCCAGCAATCCGGGACAGGGACTCTACGAGCAGTACTTC. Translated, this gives CASNPGQGLYEQYF.